This T cell receptor beta chain was sequenced during a study of T-cell memory formation after mild COVID-19. Study details: Among the donors, TCR clusters were largely specific to each donor.

TCRdb analysed the 5' RACE reads with MiXCR anew, one entry per CDR3 protein. The sample lists around 320,000 distinct CDR3 sequences, more than 13% occurring once. Comments on this clonotype: A read error may explain this, as a much larger clone is one base away.

The receptor was isolated from a man younger than 35 who had mild COVID-19 (a few samples of this study predate the infection). Cell type and time point are not known. Sequenced: PBMCs or a T cell subset sorted from them (not recorded which).

The CDR3 nucleotides are TGCGCCAGCAGACCGGCCGTTGGGAACACTGAAGCTTTCTTT. This codes for CASRPAVGNTEAFF. The chain couples TRBV4-3 to TRBJ1-1, with D hard to call. V shed 6 bases and J shed 1 base, with 12 bases lying between them. This CDR3 has 14 residues. The V gene's germline CDR1 is LGHNA and CDR2 YSLEER.